These 29 T cell receptor beta chains came from one sample sequenced in a study of B cell selection in AIRE deficiency. Regulatory T cells were sorted as CD4+CD25hiCD127low/negative cells. Libraries were prepared by immunoSEQ multiplex PCR; TCRdb keeps only in-frame clonotypes and omits some of them. The table includes about 21,000 clones, approximately 94% detected once. Sequences were obtained from Tregs sorted from PBMCs. The receptor source for this set is a human donor with AIRE deficiency.

The V gene is TRBV2, the J gene TRBJ2-7; no firm D call. Trimming left V 5 bases short and J 3 bases short, with 11 bases between. The V gene's germline CDR1 is SNHLY and CDR2 FYNNEI. This CDR3 comprises 13 residues. The CDR3 here is CASSIRPNYEQYF. The CDR3 DNA reads as TGTGCCAGCAGTATTAGGCCCAACTACGAGCAGTACTTC. Complete variable domain (other parts from reference TRBV2 and TRBJ2-7): EPEVTQTPSHQVTQMGQEVILRCVPISNHLYFYWYRQILGQKVEFLVSFYNNEISEKSEIFDDQFSVERPDGSNFTLKIRSTKLEDSAMYFCASSIRPNYEQYFGPGTRLTVT.

The sample holds one count of this clone. The chain couples TRBV19 to TRBJ2-1; TRBD2 agrees at 7 bases. V lost 8 bases to trimming and J lost 2 bases; unmatched junction nucleotides: 6. Germline V gene data show CDR1 as LNHDA and CDR2 as SQIVND (reference sequence). The length of the CDR3 is 14 residues. The CDR3 bases are TGTGCCAGTGACTCCGGGAGGACCTACAATGAGCAGTTCTTC. Translating gives CASDSGRTYNEQFF.

The chain has TRBV7-2 and TRBJ2-7; TRBD2 matches 7 bases. J gave up 4 bases and V 8 bases, and 5 bases lay outside the gene matches. This CDR3 spans 12 amino acids. Germline loops: CDR1 SGHTA, CDR2 FQGNSA. CDR3 residues: CASGRAEYEQYF. CDR3 DNA: TGTGCCAGCGGGAGGGCTGAATACGAGCAGTACTTC.

V is TRBV6-5 and J is TRBJ2-7, with a tentative D call TRBD1 (6 bases). This CDR3 has 14 residues. Germline V gene data show CDR1 as MNHEY and CDR2 as SVGAGI. V was trimmed by 6 bases and J by 2 bases, leaving 14 bases between them. For the CDR3, the DNA is TGTGCCAGCAGAAACAGGGTTATCGCCTACGAGCAGTACTTC. Protein product: CASRNRVIAYEQYF.

The chain employs TRBV6-5 and TRBJ1-2, with D uncertain. The CDR3 has 12 amino acids. Germline CDR1 MNHEY, CDR2 SVGAGI. V was shortened by 9 bases and J by 3 bases, with 11 bases between the two germline ends. The CDR3 here is CASQTGDYGYTF. CDR3 coding DNA: TGTGCCAGTCAGACCGGAGACTATGGCTACACCTTC.

This chain connects TRBV5-1 to TRBJ2-1; TRBD2 agrees at 8 bases. J was trimmed by 6 bases and V by 2 bases; bases with no gene match: 4. There are 14 residues in the CDR3. Germline CDR1 is SGHRS and CDR2 is YFSETQ. As DNA, the CDR3 is TGCGCCAGCAGCTTCGAAGGACTAGCCAATGAGCAGTTCTTC. Protein sequence: CASSFEGLANEQFF. Variable domain in full (rest from reference TRBV5-1 and TRBJ2-1): KAGVTQTPRYLIKTRGQQVTLSCSPISGHRSVSWYQQTPGQGLQFLFEYFSETQRNKGNFPGRFSGRQFSNSRSEMNVSTLELGDSALYLCASSFEGLANEQFFGPGTRLTVL.

This chain links TRBV28 with TRBJ1-6; D gene unclear. V shed 5 bases and J shed 4 bases, with 9 bases lying between them. The CDR3 loop spans 14 amino acids. CDR1 and CDR2 from the germline V gene are MDHEN and SYDVKM. CDR3 DNA sequence: TGTGCCAGCAGTGAAGTAGAATATAATTCACCCCTCCACTTT. Its translation: CASSEVEYNSPLHF. Variable domain in full (rest from reference TRBV28 and TRBJ1-6): DVKVTQSSRYLVKRTGEKVFLECVQDMDHENMFWYRQDPGLGLRLIYFSYDVKMKEKGDIPEGYSVSREKKERFSLILESASTNQTSMYLCASSEVEYNSPLHFGNGTRLTVT.

The count of this clone is one. The J gene is TRBJ2-1, the V gene TRBV13; TRBD2 aligns across 11 bases. With V trimmed by 4 bases and J by 8 bases, 7 bases remained unmatched. From germline, CDR1 is PRHDT and CDR2 FYEKMQ (reference sequence). The CDR3 is 15 residues long. Here the CDR3 reads CASSSRTSGPDEQFF. The CDR3 DNA follows: TGTGCCAGCAGCTCCCGGACTAGCGGGCCGGATGAGCAGTTCTTC. Full variable domain (missing parts from reference TRBV13 and TRBJ2-1): AAGVIQSPRHLIKEKRETATLKCYPIPRHDTVYWYQQGPGQDPQFLISFYEKMQSDKGSIPDRFSAQQFSDYHSELNMSSLELGDSALYFCASSSRTSGPDEQFFGPGTRLTVL.

This rearrangement joins TRBV6-6 to TRBJ2-7, with D unclear. CDR3 size: 13 residues. V lost 7 bases and J lost 1, with 11 bases in between. CDR1 is MNHNY, CDR2 SVGAGI, per germline (reference sequence). The CDR3 coding sequence is TGTGCCAGCAATTCTAGACCGTCCTACGAGCAGTACTTC. Protein sequence: CASNSRPSYEQYF.

The chain carries TRBV18 and TRBJ2-7; TRBD1 is a possible D gene (5 bases). Germline lookup yields CDR1 KGHSH and CDR2 LQKENI. Trimming removed 5 bases from V and 5 bases from J, with 13 bases in between. The CDR3 is made up of 13 amino acids. CDR3 loop: CASSTTGSDEQYF. CDR3 coding DNA: TGTGCCAGCTCAACCACAGGCTCAGACGAGCAGTACTTC.

V is TRBV6-1 and J is TRBJ2-6; TRBD1 matches 7 bases. The germline V gene encodes CDR1 MNHNS and CDR2 SASEGT. The length of the CDR3 is 14 residues. Trimming at V came to 6 bases and at J to 11 bases, leaving 10 bases not matched to a gene. The CDR3 nucleotides read TGTGCCAGCAGGGCGTTCGGGCAGGGGGACGTCCTGACTTTC. It translates to CASRAFGQGDVLTF.

The rearrangement joins TRBV18 to TRBJ2-1; perhaps TRBD1 as D (6 bases). The CDR3 totals 15 residues. Trimming cost V 3 bases and J 5 bases, with 14 bases left between them. Germline-derived CDR1 and CDR2 are KGHSH and LQKENI. CDR3 amino acids: CASSPGQGRNNEQFF. The CDR3 nucleotides read TGTGCCAGCTCACCGGGACAAGGTCGGAACAATGAGCAGTTCTTC. Full variable domain (outside the CDR3, taken from reference TRBV18 and TRBJ2-1): NAGVMQNPRHLVRRRGQEARLRCSPMKGHSHVYWYRQLPEEGLKFMVYLQKENIIDESGMPKERFSAEFPKEGPSILRIQQVVRGDSAAYFCASSPGQGRNNEQFFGPGTRLTVL.

This chain connects TRBV27 to TRBJ1-6; D is undetermined. This CDR3 region has 16 residues. The V end lost 5 bases, the J end lost 2 bases, and 13 bases lay between the germline ends. Germline V gene data show CDR1 as MNHEY and CDR2 as SMNVEV (reference sequence). The CDR3 coding sequence is TGTGCCAGCAGTCTCACCAGCGGCGCCTATAATTCACCCCTCCACTTT. Translated, it gives CASSLTSGAYNSPLHF.

This chain connects TRBV5-4 to TRBJ2-1; 8 bases are shared with TRBD2. With 0 bases clipped from V and 10 bases from J, the junction kept 12 bases outside the gene matches. The CDR3 loop spans 16 amino acids. The germline V gene encodes CDR1 SGHNT and CDR2 YYREEE (reference sequence). The CDR3 protein is CASSLGLAGPLKEQFF. The CDR3 bases are TGTGCCAGCAGCTTGGGGCTAGCGGGCCCCTTGAAGGAGCAGTTCTTC. The full variable domain, rest sourced from reference TRBV5-4 and TRBJ2-1, is ETGVTQSPTHLIKTRGQQVTLRCSSQSGHNTVSWYQQALGQGPQFIFQYYREEENGRGNFPPRFSGLQFPNYSSELNVNALELDDSALYLCASSLGLAGPLKEQFFGPGTRLTVL.

J is TRBJ2-2 and V is TRBV11-3; D remains ambiguous. The V end was cut by 5 bases, the J end by 0 bases, with 13 bases between. The length of the CDR3 is 16 residues. Germline CDR1 is SGHNT and CDR2 is YENEEA. CDR3 in DNA: TGTGCCAGCAGCCCCCCCGGGCACGCGAACACCGGGGAGCTGTTTTTT. This translates into CASSPPGHANTGELFF.

The chain recombines TRBV30 with TRBJ1-2; 7 nucleotides match TRBD1. Trimming took 3 bases from V and 4 from J; bases not matched to a gene: 2. There are 12 residues in the CDR3. Germline values: CDR1 GTSNPN, CDR2 SVGIG (reference sequence). In DNA form, the CDR3 reads TGTGCCTGGAGCCCAGGGGGCTATGGCTACACCTTC. Protein product: CAWSPGGYGYTF. Variable domain in full (rest from reference TRBV30 and TRBJ1-2): SQTIHQWPATLVQPVGSPLSLECTVEGTSNPNLYWYRQAAGRGLQLLFYSVGIGQISSEVPQNLSASRPQDRQFILSSKKLLLSDSGFYLCAWSPGGYGYTFGSGTRLTVV.

The chain uses TRBV5-1 and TRBJ2-3, with 11 nucleotides matching TRBD2. From germline, CDR1 is SGHRS and CDR2 YFSETQ. The trim removed 0 bases at V and 0 bases at J, leaving 3 bases unmatched. The CDR3 covers 17 residues. In DNA form, the CDR3 reads TGCGCCAGCAGCTTGGCGTCTAGCGGGAGGAGCACAGATACGCAGTATTTT. Its translation is CASSLASSGRSTDTQYF.

V and J are TRBV28 and TRBJ1-5, with TRBD1 matching over 8 bases. The germline gives CDR1 MDHEN, CDR2 SYDVKM. This CDR3 has 13 amino acids. Trimming took 11 bases from V and 7 from J; bases not matched to a gene: 10. The CDR3 reads CAGRTGLSQPQHF. The CDR3 DNA follows: TGTGCCGGAAGGACAGGGCTTAGCCAGCCCCAGCATTTT.

The genes are TRBV10-3 and TRBJ2-1, with D possibly matching TRBD2 (5 bases). Between the trimmed V and J ends, which lost 6 bases and 0 bases, there was a span of 6 bases. Germline loops: CDR1 ENHRY, CDR2 SYGVKD. The CDR3 has 13 residues. The CDR3 is CAISGDSYNEQFF. For the CDR3, the DNA is TGTGCCATCAGCGGGGACTCCTACAATGAGCAGTTCTTC.

This clone was counted between two and nine times. The chain couples TRBV7-2 to TRBJ2-7; D is unresolved. V was clipped by 1 base and J by 5 bases, with 6 bases between them. Germline V gene lookup returns CDR1 SGHTA and CDR2 FQGNSA. This CDR3 is built from 12 residues. This chain's CDR3 is CASSLVGHEQYF. The DNA for the CDR3 is TGTGCCAGCAGCTTAGTCGGGCACGAGCAGTACTTC. The full variable domain, rest sourced from reference TRBV7-2 and TRBJ2-7, is GAGVSQSPSNKVTEKGKDVELRCDPISGHTALYWYRQSLGQGLEFLIYFQGNSAPDKSGLPSDRFSAERTGGSVSTLTIQRTQQEDSAVYLCASSLVGHEQYFGPGTRLTVT.

The rearrangement uses TRBV9 and TRBJ2-2, with 15 bases that match TRBD2. The germline V gene has CDR1 SGDLS and CDR2 YYNGEE. Trimming cost V 3 bases and J 1 base; bases outside gene matches: 13. CDR3 length: 21 amino acids. CDR3 sequence: CASSEQQGQGLAGGNTGELFF. CDR3 bases: TGTGCCAGCAGCGAGCAACAGGGCCAGGGACTAGCGGGGGGGAACACCGGGGAGCTGTTTTTT.

This clone qualifies as large (0.1 to 1%). The J gene is TRBJ2-7, the V gene TRBV4-1; D is uncertain. This CDR3 contains 14 residues. The ends were cut back, 5 bases at V and 7 bases at J, with 18 bases in the middle. Germline V CDR1 and CDR2: MGHRA, YSYEKL. For the CDR3, the DNA is TGCGCCAGCAGCACCGACTCACCCCTTCGGGAGCAGTACTTC. Encoded protein: CASSTDSPLREQYF.

The chain combines TRBV28 with TRBJ1-2; D call uncertain. The ends were cut back, 3 bases at V and 8 bases at J, with 7 bases in the middle. The germline V gene encodes CDR1 MDHEN and CDR2 SYDVKM. This CDR3 is 11 amino acids long. The DNA of the CDR3 is TGTGCCAGCAGTTTTCGGCGGGGCTACACCTTC. Encoded protein: CASSFRRGYTF.

This sequence joins TRBV18 and TRBJ1-1; D is ambiguous. The V end lost 6 bases, the J end lost 0 bases, and 17 bases lay between the germline ends. CDR3 size: 16 residues. Germline values: CDR1 KGHSH, CDR2 LQKENI. The CDR3 DNA is TGTGCCAGCTCCCCTGTGCCCCCAACCATGAACACTGAAGCTTTCTTT. It yields the protein CASSPVPPTMNTEAFF.

The V call is TRBV9, the J call TRBJ2-5; D may match TRBD1 or TRBD2 (6 bases each). V was cut by 0 bases and J by 4 bases, with 13 bases left in between. Per the germline V gene, CDR1 is SGDLS and CDR2 is YYNGEE. The CDR3 sequence is 15 residues long. The CDR3 loop is CASSVEGGSLETQYF. In DNA, the CDR3 is TGTGCCAGCAGCGTAGAGGGGGGCAGTTTAGAGACCCAGTACTTC. The full variable domain, in which reference TRBV9 and TRBJ2-5 provide the parts outside the CDR3, is DSGVTQTPKHLITATGQRVTLRCSPRSGDLSVYWYQQSLDQGLQFLIQYYNGEERAKGNILERFSAQQFPDLHSELNLSSLELGDSALYFCASSVEGGSLETQYFGPGTRLLVL.

This chain connects TRBV18 to TRBJ2-7; D is possibly TRBD1 or TRBD2 (5 bases each). CDR1 KGHSH and CDR2 LQKENI come from the germline V gene. The V end was cut by 3 bases, the J end by 0 bases, with 6 bases between. The CDR3 contains 13 residues. The CDR3 is CASSPGTSYEQYF. The CDR3 nucleotides read TGTGCCAGCTCACCGGGGACCTCCTACGAGCAGTACTTC.

CDR3: CASSIQAGSYEQYF. CDR3 coding DNA: TGTGCCAGTAGTATTCAGGCGGGATCCTACGAGCAGTACTTC. The chain uses TRBV19 and TRBJ2-7; tentatively, D is TRBD2 (6 bases). The V end was cut by 3 bases, the J end by 1 base, with 10 bases between. This CDR3 region has 14 residues. Germline CDR1 LNHDA, CDR2 SQIVND (reference sequence).

For the CDR3, the DNA is TGTGCCAGCTCACCGGGCGGGCAGAACACTGAAGCTTTCTTT. Translation: CASSPGGQNTEAFF. This chain joins TRBV18 and TRBJ1-1; D uncertain. This CDR3 contains 14 residues. Trimming left V 3 bases short and J 1 base short, with 9 bases between. CDR1 and CDR2 from the germline V gene are KGHSH and LQKENI.

The chain employs TRBV30 and TRBJ1-1, with a weak D call TRBD1 (5 bases). The germline V gene encodes CDR1 GTSNPN and CDR2 SVGIG (reference sequence). The CDR3 has 14 amino acids. Deletions cut 7 bases from V and 3 bases from J, with 18 bases between. The CDR3 loop reads CASPGGASHTEAFF. The CDR3 nucleotides are TGTGCCTCCCCTGGAGGGGCCAGTCACACTGAAGCTTTCTTT.